This TCR beta chain was recorded in a study of cytomegalovirus exposure and HLA in healthy donors (dated by TCRdb to between 2016 and 2019). Looking at the study overall: An earlier analysis of some 500 of the donors reported 250 to 350 Gb of sequence data and roughly 110 million unique TCR beta sequences from around 200 million T cells. An early release covering 550 to 700 HLA-typed donors comprised approximately 290 gigabases of sequencing data and 85 million or so unique TCR sequences. Among the approximately 400 genotyped donors, around 81% belonged to the genetic ancestry cluster associated with self-reported Caucasian donors. The aim of the study was to test whether cataloging public T cell receptors could identify signatures of past pathogen exposure. The study profiled the T cell repertoires of 500 to 800 subjects by immunosequencing and related them to cytomegalovirus serostatus. Along with the approximately 620-subject first cohort, a separate validation cohort of about 110 different subjects was used. High-throughput TCR immunosequencing, statistical association of individual TCRs with disease status, and machine learning were combined to predict cytomegalovirus infection status. A later analysis re-analyzed previously published TCR beta repertoires from approximately 700 donors and added high-resolution HLA genotyping to study TCR occurrence patterns. Rather than using new phenotypic data, the later analysis identified candidate immune exposures from TCR beta sequences and from how often those sequences occurred across donors. An earlier analysis of nearly 600 of the donors applied high-throughput TCR beta sequencing to assess whether each TCR beta V gene segment acted as functional or pseudogenic. Donor age, sex, ethnicity and CMV serostatus were compiled together with the repertoire data. A later genetic analysis took genome-wide SNP genotypes for about 55% of the roughly 670 donors and used that subset as a discovery cohort. All discovery cohort repertoires had been generated on a single sequencing platform. HLA typing covered class I and class II loci at four-digit resolution. The number of donors typed differed by locus, with roughly 629-640 for A, B, C, DRB1 and DQB1, 522 for DQA1, nearly 610 for DPA1, and around 460 for DPB1. About five DR-DQ haplotypes were treated as single units for association and clustering because of strong linkage in the cohort. On average, around 200,000 unique TCR beta nucleotide sequences were sequenced per donor among about 400 genotyped donors of the cohort, with roughly 18% of those sequences being non-productive.

The library was prepared using the immunoSEQ multiplex PCR assay. For the multiplex PCR, a mixture combining 60 forward primers for TCR Vbeta segments and 13 reverse primers for TCR Jbeta segments was used. The CDR3 region of rearranged TCR beta genes was amplified from genomic DNA with a multiplex PCR assay. On the Illumina HiSeq System, the amplified TCR beta libraries were sequenced as 87-base-pair reads. Per the source publication's procedure: In a later analysis, some 80 million unique TCR beta chains were counted across the 650 to 750 repertoires, and roughly 11 million of these chains were shared by at least two donors. Raw reads were error-corrected and collapsed into unique sequences by a nearest-neighbor algorithm in which closely related sequences were merged to remove PCR and sequencing errors. Alignment of CDR3 sequences to IMGT reference sequences was used to assign V, D and J gene segments. Each retained sequence needed at least a six-nucleotide match to both a V gene segment and a J gene segment. Rearrangements were called productive when the CDR3 lacked stop codons and stayed in frame with V and J; all others were non-productive. CDR3 was defined by IMGT convention, running from the second conserved V-encoded cysteine to the conserved J-encoded phenylalanine. Sequences without an unambiguous match to a single V gene segment were excluded from the earlier analysis of 450 to 750 of the donors. In an earlier analysis of several hundred of the donors, V segments were called functional above 56.7% productive rearrangements and were called segregating when the between-donor standard deviation exceeded 5%. To diagnose cytomegalovirus status from the catalog of TCR beta chain sequences, a statistical classification framework was built. In a later analysis, V and J genes were assigned by comparing TCR nucleotide sequences against IMGT/GENE-DB human TR gene sequences. Using the TCRdist pipeline, a later analysis assigned CDR3 sequences along with most-parsimonious VDJ recombination scenarios. In a later analysis, each TCR beta chain was defined by its CDR3 amino acid sequence together with its V-gene family, and reads lacking a unique V-gene family were excluded. To address suspected cross-contamination and a sequencing artifact, a later analysis removed roughly 640 highly shared, low-generation-probability nucleotide sequences. In a later analysis, a clonal expansion index for each public chain was calculated from normalized within-repertoire ranks of inferred template counts. In a later analysis, generation probabilities were computed with a VDJ recombination model fitted to out-of-frame rearrangements, and the resulting probabilities were checked against IGoR. In a later analysis, hypergeometric tests were used to score TCR-TCR, TCR-HLA and TCR-CMV co-occurrence, with a repertoire-size bias correction applied to TCR pairs. In a later analysis, false discovery rates were estimated by permuting HLA or CMV assignments 20 times. In a later analysis, co-occurring TCRs were grouped using DBSCAN, with TCRdist sequence similarity added in when clustering inside HLA-allele-positive subsets. Repertoires with fewer than 30,000 or more than 120,000 public chains, plus five repertoires with anomalous nucleotide sharing, were excluded from co-occurrence clustering. TCRdb stores this immuneACCESS table with in-frame sequences only. Part of the clones is absent; in the studies checked, under half of the shortfall reflects unresolved V genes, and no reason is known for the rest. V, J and clone size are taken as reported in that table, and D and trimming were inferred from the DNA itself. This sample gives over 150,000 clones in total; 60% to 80% of them show up just once. Around 2.8% of the sample lies in the top ten.

From V the trimming removes 4 bases and from J it removes 1 base, while the gene matches leave 4 bases of the junction unaccounted for. CDR1 is given as SGHRS and CDR2 as YFSETQ, both from the germline V gene. Spanning cysteine to phenylalanine, the CDR3 consists of 15 amino acids. Just CDR3 DNA is preserved here, 45 bases in frame from base 1. Beyond this particular receptor, the publication reports: The authors suggested that the approach could potentially be generalized to other disease states and immunological phenotypes. CMV serostatus was the only immune exposure information available for the cohort. At a false discovery rate of 0.05, a later analysis linked some 17,000 TCR beta sequences to specific HLA alleles. Compared with equally common non-associated chains, HLA-associated TCR beta chains in a later analysis were more clonally expanded and had lower generation probabilities. The cohort was sequenced for TCR beta chains only, and without alpha or paired-chain data the features that could be detected were limited. A cluster of highly shared sequence variants was judged likely to be a technical artifact of the sequencing pipeline. A total of 150 to 200 TCR beta chains were listed by the study as associated with cytomegalovirus. Presence/absence analyses assumed roughly uniform sequencing depth across donors, an assumption that may not hold. Some IMGT-functional V segments, including TRBV6-2 and TRBV6-3, could not be distinguished by the 87-base-pair reads and were therefore excluded. Assigning TCR associations to individual alleles was difficult when HLA alleles, especially DR and DQ, strongly co-occurred. V-gene and J-gene trimming of TCR beta chains was associated with a missense DCLRE1C variant in a later genetic analysis, and the association was replicated in an independent cohort. The earlier analysis of nearly 600 of the donors excluded fewer than 20 rarely observed V segments, including chromosome 9 orphons, because counts were too low. A further reported finding was that TCR beta sequences accurately predicted the HLA-A and HLA-B alleles for most subjects in the first cohort. Most TCR sequences were observed very rarely across donors, whereas some public TCRs were present in many individuals. According to a later genetic analysis, donors in an Asian-associated ancestry cluster had fewer N-insertions in productive TCRs than the roughly 700-donor mean. Linkage disequilibrium might explain the correlated functional status among segregating V segments, but an unknown experimental factor could not be excluded. In vitro tests confirmed that three of the cytomegalovirus-associated TCR beta chains recognize cytomegalovirus antigens. HLA typing was unavailable for some donors at each locus, so association tests used only the typed subset. In an earlier analysis of around 500 of the donors, most TCR beta V segments appeared in productive rearrangements about 87% or about 30% of the time, broadly matching IMGT annotations. Cytomegalovirus status was reported to be diagnosed by the classifier with high specificity and sensitivity in both the original and validation cohorts. A later analysis reported that several top co-occurrence clusters appeared linked to parvovirus B19, influenza, CMV and Epstein-Barr virus. In a later analysis, most CMV-associated TCR beta chains were found to appear HLA-restricted, with HLA associations seemingly driven largely by CMV exposure. According to a later analysis, TCR association rates differed among HLA loci, with DRB1 alleles showing the most associated TCRs and HLA-C alleles showing the fewest.

This clone appeared a few times. The clone's antigen remains unknown. Base qualities are missing; no much larger clone stands one base away. The cohort consisted of some 730 healthy bone marrow donors. At the time of sampling, every cohort member was nominally healthy, though immune exposures that went unrecorded were likely present. The donor was CMV seropositive and belonged to the group of 250 to 300 seropositive cohort members. A peripheral blood sample was provided by each donor, and peripheral blood mononuclear cells were used for TCR beta sequencing. Genomic DNA extraction from the blood cell samples was performed with the Qiagen DNeasy Blood Extraction Kit.

What was sequenced was PBMCs. The chain is made from TRBV5-1 and TRBJ1-3; 8 bases in the junction line up with TRBD1. The receptor's source is a woman aged 40 to 50 in good health and CMV-seropositive. The bases read TGCGCCAGCAGCCGAACAGGGGGATCTGGAAACACCATATATTTT. The resulting protein is CASSRTGGSGNTIYF.